Each of the 20 T cell receptor beta chains below was sequenced from the same sample in a study of blood T cell repertoires in COVID-19. Data came from immunoSEQ multiplex PCR; TCRdb stores just in-frame clones and leaves some out. The sample comprises about 180,000 clones, around 80% of which are singletons, and around 11% rests with the top ten. Sequenced sample: peripheral blood. These receptors all come from an elderly woman with COVID-19, enrolled during active disease.

The chain has TRBV10-3 and TRBJ1-2; D is unclear. CDR1 is ENHRY and CDR2 is SYGVKD in the germline V gene. V gave up 7 bases and J gave up 2 bases, with 14 bases separating them. The CDR3 loop spans 14 amino acids. The CDR3 coding sequence is TGTGCCATCAACCCCCAGGCAGAGAACTATGGCTACACCTTC. Residues: CAINPQAENYGYTF.

This chain connects TRBV5-4 to TRBJ2-1, with 8 nucleotides matching TRBD2. The CDR3 spans 16 residues. Losses at the gene ends were 2 bases for V and 3 bases for J; bases not matched to a gene: 7. Germline V gene lookup returns CDR1 SGHNT and CDR2 YYREEE (reference sequence). The CDR3 DNA follows: TGTGCCAGCAGCTTTCGGTCGACTAGCGACTACAATGAGCAGTTCTTC. Translating it yields CASSFRSTSDYNEQFF.

This chain uses TRBV24-1 with TRBJ1-2; the match to TRBD1 covers 11 bases. The CDR3 spans 17 residues. V dropped 4 bases and J dropped 0; count of bases not matched to a gene: 6. Germline V gives CDR1 KGHDR, CDR2 SFDVKD. This CDR3 is CATSDWDRGRANYGYTF. The CDR3 DNA reads TGTGCCACCAGTGACTGGGACAGGGGGAGGGCTAACTATGGCTACACCTTC.

The genes are TRBV5-4 and TRBJ2-5, with 8 bases that match TRBD1. V shed 4 bases, J shed 4 bases, and the junction held 15 bases outside the gene matches. The germline V gene has CDR1 SGHNT and CDR2 YYREEE (reference sequence). The CDR3 runs 17 residues. In nucleotides, the CDR3 is TGTGCCAGCAGCCGAGGAGGCACAGGGGGTTCCAGAGAGACCCAGTACTTC. Amino acids: CASSRGGTGGSRETQYF.

The J gene is TRBJ1-4, the V gene TRBV7-8; D is undetermined. Trimming removed 2 bases at V and 5 bases at J, with 9 bases between. CDR1 SGHVS and CDR2 FQNEAQ come from the germline V gene. The CDR3 consists of 14 residues. The CDR3 coding sequence is TGTGCCAGCAGCTTAATTTCTAGCAATGAAAAACTGTTTTTT. Amino acid sequence: CASSLISSNEKLFF.

The CDR3 loop reads CASSLGSGTSGGGYEQYF. In DNA, the CDR3 is TGTGCCAGCAGCTTAGGGTCCGGGACTAGCGGGGGCGGTTACGAGCAGTACTTC. The J gene is TRBJ2-7, the V gene TRBV7-2; 14 nucleotides line up with TRBD2. J lost 4 bases, V lost 1 base, and 9 bases had no gene match. Per the germline V gene, CDR1 is SGHTA and CDR2 is FQGNSA. The CDR3 runs to 18 residues.

This clone appeared once. V and J are TRBV5-1 and TRBJ2-7, with 9 nucleotides matching TRBD1. In germline, CDR1 is SGHRS, CDR2 YFSETQ. This CDR3 region has 20 residues. The V segment lost 2 bases and the J segment 0 bases; nucleotides outside the gene matches: 18. The CDR3 here is CASSFMGQGLSGRSSYEQYF. CDR3 coding DNA: TGCGCCAGCAGCTTCATGGGACAGGGTCTTAGCGGTCGAAGCTCCTACGAGCAGTACTTC.

The chain combines TRBV29-1 with TRBJ2-2, with unresolved D. With 6 bases removed from V and 0 bases from J, the gap between germline ends came to 14 bases. The CDR3 contains 15 residues. Germline loops: CDR1 SQVTM, CDR2 ANQGSEA. CDR3 residues: CSVDSEAPNTGELFF. The CDR3 DNA follows: TGCAGCGTCGATTCCGAGGCACCGAACACCGGGGAGCTGTTTTTT.

The CDR3 region has the DNA TGTGCCAGCAGCACCTTGATAGACAAGGGAGCCTACGAGCAGTACTTC. Amino acids: CASSTLIDKGAYEQYF. The rearrangement links TRBV21-1 to TRBJ2-7; TRBD2, the table's D call, lacks a check against the DNA. TRBV21-1 is marked as a pseudogene. There are 16 residues in the CDR3.

Only a few counts were recorded for this clone. The genes are TRBV5-4 and TRBJ2-7, with TRBD1 identical over 9 bases. CDR3 size: 15 residues. Germline CDR1 is SGHNT and CDR2 is YYREEE (reference sequence). The J segment lost 6 bases and the V segment lost 1 base, leaving 8 bases of the junction unmatched. The CDR3 sequence is CASSLSPQGASEQYF. CDR3 bases: TGTGCCAGCAGCTTGTCCCCACAGGGGGCCAGCGAGCAGTACTTC.

The table lists this clone with a few counts. The chain has TRBV24-1 and TRBJ2-3, with D tentatively TRBD1 (6 bases). The CDR3 has 15 amino acids. The V gene's germline CDR1 is KGHDR and CDR2 SFDVKD. V dropped 7 bases and J dropped 0 bases, with 13 bases sitting between them. The CDR3 loop reads CATRVGASSTDTQYF. Here the CDR3 DNA reads TGTGCCACCAGGGTGGGGGCCTCTAGCACAGATACGCAGTATTTT.

This chain connects TRBV25-1 to TRBJ1-2; D is possibly TRBD1 (5 bases). The V gene's germline CDR1 is MGHDK and CDR2 SYGVNS. This CDR3 has 12 residues. V shed 6 bases and J shed 6 bases, with 11 bases lying between them. The CDR3 DNA reads TGTGCCAGCAGGGACAACCCCGATGGCTACACCTTC. Translation gives CASRDNPDGYTF.

The rearrangement joins TRBV5-8 to TRBJ1-4; tentative D call: TRBD1 (6 bases). CDR1 is SGHTS, CDR2 YDEGEE, per germline. This CDR3 is 12 amino acids long. Trimming left V 4 bases short and J 10 bases short, with 11 bases between. CDR3 residues: CASSPDRTKLFF. The CDR3 DNA follows: TGTGCCAGCAGCCCCGACAGGACAAAACTGTTTTTT.

CDR3 residues: CASSFPQGSNYGYTF. The CDR3 DNA sequence: TGTGCCAGCAGCTTCCCACAGGGATCTAACTATGGCTACACCTTC. The V call is TRBV5-8, the J call TRBJ1-2, with D possibly TRBD1 on 6 matching bases. The CDR3 loop spans 15 amino acids. Trimming left V 2 bases short and J 0 bases short, with 11 bases between. The germline V gene encodes CDR1 SGHTS and CDR2 YDEGEE.

This chain uses TRBV5-1 with TRBJ2-3, with TRBD2 matching over 12 bases. Per germline, CDR1 SGHRS and CDR2 YFSETQ. The CDR3 consists of 16 residues. The V and J ends lost 4 bases and 0 bases, in that order; junction bases with no gene match: 3. CDR3 sequence reads: CASSPGLAGSTDTQYF. In nucleotides, the CDR3 is TGCGCCAGCAGCCCCGGACTAGCGGGGAGCACAGATACGCAGTATTTT.

The V and J genes are TRBV3-1 (or the pseudogene TRBV3-2) and TRBJ2-4; 8 bases align to TRBD1. The V gene's germline CDR1 is LGHDT and CDR2 YNNKEL (reference sequence). The CDR3 loop spans 15 amino acids. The junction had 9 bases not matched to a gene; V was cut back by 4 bases and J by 7 bases. CDR3 nucleotides: TGTGCCAGCAGCCCGACCGGGACAGGACTGAACATTCAGTACTTC. Amino acid sequence: CASSPTGTGLNIQYF.

CDR3 DNA: TGTGCCAGCAGCTTAGCAGTCGGAGACACCATATATTTT. The encoded protein is CASSLAVGDTIYF. The chain employs TRBV7-2 and TRBJ1-3; no reliable D call. This CDR3 is built from 13 residues. Germline V gives CDR1 SGHTA, CDR2 FQGNSA. Trimming stripped 0 bases from V and 8 bases from J, with 8 bases between.

V is TRBV19 and J is TRBJ2-7; TRBD1 aligns across 8 bases. The V and J ends lost 4 bases and 2 bases, in that order; junction bases with no gene match: 4. Germline CDR1 reads LNHDA; CDR2 reads SQIVND (reference sequence). The CDR3 runs 14 residues. The CDR3 bases are TGTGCCAGTAGTACCGGACAGGGCCCCTACGAGCAGTACTTC. It translates to CASSTGQGPYEQYF. The entire variable domain, with the rest obtained from reference TRBV19 and TRBJ2-7, is as follows: DGGITQSPKYLFRKEGQNVTLSCEQNLNHDAMYWYRQDPGQGLRLIYYSQIVNDFQKGDIAEGYSVSREKKESFPLTVTSAQKNPTAFYLCASSTGQGPYEQYFGPGTRLTVT.

Remarks on this clone: In the same sample, other DNA sequences code for this CDR3. In DNA form, the CDR3 reads TGTGCCAGCAGTGTGGGGGGGCGCTCCTACGAGCAGTACTTC. This sequence encodes CASSVGGRSYEQYF. The chain joins TRBV2 to TRBJ2-7, with D tentatively TRBD2 (7 bases). CDR3 length: 14 residues. Germline V gene sequence: CDR1 SNHLY, CDR2 FYNNEI. Trimming shortened V by 4 bases and J by 0 bases, and 10 bases separated the two germline ends.

About this clone: The sample holds other DNA sequences that translate to the same CDR3. V is TRBV11-2 and J is TRBJ2-7; 7 nucleotides line up with TRBD2. V gave up 2 bases and J gave up 2 bases; unmatched junction bases: 3. CDR3 size: 14 residues. Germline V gene lookup returns CDR1 SGHAT and CDR2 FQNNGV. The CDR3 sequence: CASSLFGTTYEQYF. The CDR3 bases are TGTGCCAGCAGCTTATTCGGGACTACCTACGAGCAGTACTTC.